This TCR beta chain comes out of a study of shared clonotypes between healthy human individuals. As for the study in general: Those who served as donors were two women and a few men between the ages of 18 and 49. Per donor, three plates held CD4 naive cells, three held CD4 memory, two held CD8 naive and one held CD8 memory. The study's findings and limits: Limitation of the genetic and exposure-history diversity represented came from the few donors. Some clonotypes were shared by all four sorted-subset donors, while others were not shared. The non-shared ones had lower generation probabilities than the shared ones.

Regarding this clone: What it binds is not known.

The CDR3 runs to 10 residues. Trimming removed 8 bases at V and 6 bases at J, with 5 bases between. Looked up from germline, CDR1 is MNHNS and CDR2 is SASEGT. The method was immunoSEQ multiplex PCR; TCRdb's version includes in-frame clones alone and lacks a portion of them. The data show 2 million or so clones, 85% to 95% seen once. The TCR sequence derives from a man between 18 and 29 years old in good health. The sequenced material came from naive CD4+ T cells sorted from blood. Subset described: CD45RA+ positively selected. The chain links TRBV6-1 to TRBJ1-3; D not resolved. The CDR3 reads CASGINTIYF. In DNA, the CDR3 is TGTGCCAGCGGCATAAACACCATATATTTT.